This is a list of T cell receptor beta chains from one sample in a study of CD8 T cells in ankylosing spondylitis. One entry per CDR3 protein results from TCRdb running MiXCR on the 5' RACE reads. The sample shows hundreds of thousands of distinct CDR3 sequences, roughly 20% of them seen only once. The sequenced sample consisted of blood, either unsorted or a sorted T cell fraction (not recorded which). The receptors were gathered from a male donor with ankylosing spondylitis or in good health (not recorded which). Each CDR3 is given with its conserved first and last residue. Fields, in order: D gene, clone size, J gene, V gene, CDR3 DNA, CDR3 protein. D genes are given only for firm matches. Rows may omit the clone size; those that give it use once, few, many or a size class.

d_call: .; clone_size: few; j_call: TRBJ2-7; v_call: TRBV7-9; cdr3_nt: TGTGCCAGCAGCCCGAGACACTCGAGCTCCTACGAGCAGTACTTC; cdr3_aa: CASSPRHSSSYEQYF
d_call: .; clone_size: .; j_call: TRBJ2-2; v_call: TRBV28; cdr3_nt: TGTGCCACCCATTCACCAGCCCGGGCCGGGGAGCTGTTTTTT; cdr3_aa: CATHSPARAGELFF
d_call: .; clone_size: .; j_call: TRBJ2-7; v_call: TRBV10-3; cdr3_nt: TGTGCCATCAGTGAGTCGGGGCCCTACGAGCAGTACTTC; cdr3_aa: CAISESGPYEQYF
d_call: .; clone_size: many; j_call: TRBJ1-3; v_call: TRBV4-1; cdr3_nt: TGCGCCAGCAGCCAAGGGGGGGGAAACACCATATATTTT; cdr3_aa: CASSQGGGNTIYF
d_call: .; clone_size: .; j_call: TRBJ2-5; v_call: TRBV6-5; cdr3_nt: TGTGCCAGCAGTTCTTACCCGGGCGCAGAGACCCAGTACTTC; cdr3_aa: CASSSYPGAETQYF
d_call: .; clone_size: .; j_call: TRBJ1-1; v_call: TRBV6-1; cdr3_nt: TGTGCCAGCAGCCACGCCACCGGGACGGCGAACACTGAAGCTTTCTTT; cdr3_aa: CASSHATGTANTEAFF
d_call: .; clone_size: .; j_call: TRBJ2-5; v_call: TRBV9; cdr3_nt: TGTGCCAGCAGCGTAGCGGGGAGTGAGGAGACCCAGTACTTC; cdr3_aa: CASSVAGSEETQYF
d_call: .; clone_size: .; j_call: TRBJ2-3; v_call: TRBV12-3/TRBV12-4; cdr3_nt: TGTGCCAGCAGCCCTAGGTACAACACAGATACGCAGTATTTT; cdr3_aa: CASSPRYNTDTQYF
d_call: .; clone_size: .; j_call: TRBJ2-3; v_call: TRBV6-5; cdr3_nt: TGTGCCAGCAGTTACGCTAGTTTTGGAGATACGCAGTATTTT; cdr3_aa: CASSYASFGDTQYF
d_call: .; clone_size: many; j_call: TRBJ2-2; v_call: TRBV29-1; cdr3_nt: TGCAGCGTTGTGGGGGGCACCGGGGAGCTGTTTTTT; cdr3_aa: CSVVGGTGELFF
d_call: TRBD2; clone_size: .; j_call: TRBJ2-4; v_call: TRBV9; cdr3_nt: TGTGCCAGCAGCCACCGCCCGGGGGAGGGGGCCAAAAACATTCAGTACTTC; cdr3_aa: CASSHRPGEGAKNIQYF
d_call: .; clone_size: .; j_call: TRBJ2-3; v_call: TRBV7-8; cdr3_nt: TGTGCCAGCAGCTTAGAAAGGAGTGTAGCAGATACGCAGTATTTT; cdr3_aa: CASSLERSVADTQYF
d_call: TRBD2; clone_size: .; j_call: TRBJ2-1; v_call: TRBV4-1; cdr3_nt: TGCGCCAGCAGCCAACGCTCTGGGGAGGGGCTAAATGAGCAGTTCTTC; cdr3_aa: CASSQRSGEGLNEQFF
d_call: .; clone_size: once; j_call: TRBJ2-3; v_call: TRBV29-1; cdr3_nt: TGCAGCGTTGCCGACTACACAGATACGCAGTATTTT; cdr3_aa: CSVADYTDTQYF
d_call: TRBD1; clone_size: few; j_call: TRBJ2-3; v_call: TRBV5-8; cdr3_nt: TGTGCCAGCAGCCCGTGGGGTCCGGGACAGATAGATAGTACGCAGTATTTT; cdr3_aa: CASSPWGPGQIDSTQYF
d_call: TRBD2; clone_size: .; j_call: TRBJ2-5; v_call: TRBV7-9; cdr3_nt: TGTGCCAGCAGCTCCGGACTAGCGGGGGTACTGGGGGAGACCCAGTACTTC; cdr3_aa: CASSSGLAGVLGETQYF
d_call: TRBD1; clone_size: few; j_call: TRBJ2-2; v_call: TRBV6-2/TRBV6-3; cdr3_nt: TGTGCCAGCAGTTATCGGGACAGAGGGACCGGGGAGCTGTTTTTT; cdr3_aa: CASSYRDRGTGELFF
d_call: .; clone_size: few; j_call: TRBJ2-2; v_call: TRBV10-3; cdr3_nt: TGTGCCATCAGCCCGGGACCGAAGAACACCGGGGAGCTGTTTTTT; cdr3_aa: CAISPGPKNTGELFF
d_call: TRBD2; clone_size: .; j_call: TRBJ2-1; v_call: TRBV2; cdr3_nt: TGTGCCAGCCAACTAGCGGGTAATGAGCAGTTCTTC; cdr3_aa: CASQLAGNEQFF
d_call: TRBD1; clone_size: few; j_call: TRBJ2-7; v_call: TRBV20-1; cdr3_nt: TGCAGTGCATTGTCGTTCCGGACAGGGGTTGACGAGCAGTACTTC; cdr3_aa: CSALSFRTGVDEQYF
d_call: TRBD2; clone_size: few; j_call: TRBJ2-3; v_call: TRBV11-1; cdr3_nt: TGTGCCAGCAGCTCCAGCCACGCGACTAGCGGGGGTTTCTCAGGCACAGATACGCAGTATTTT; cdr3_aa: CASSSSHATSGGFSGTDTQYF
d_call: TRBD1; clone_size: few; j_call: TRBJ2-5; v_call: TRBV10-3; cdr3_nt: TGTGCCATCAGTGAGGACAGGGGTAAAGGAGAGACCCAGTACTTC; cdr3_aa: CAISEDRGKGETQYF
d_call: .; clone_size: .; j_call: TRBJ2-3; v_call: TRBV7-9; cdr3_nt: TGTGCCAGCGAAGATACGCAGTATTTT; cdr3_aa: CASEDTQYF
d_call: .; clone_size: few; j_call: TRBJ2-7; v_call: TRBV9; cdr3_nt: TGTGCCAGCAGCGTAGGTGTCAGGGGAGGCGAGCAGTACTTC; cdr3_aa: CASSVGVRGGEQYF